These 16 T cell receptor beta chains share one sample of origin, sequenced in a study of human T cells and chemical hapten exposure. Time point indicated: pre-sensitization, week 0. This sample's treatment: therapeutic diphenylcyclopropenone sensitization with weekly scalp DPC. TCRdb fed the RACE reads into MiXCR, producing one record per CDR3 protein. The table has roughly 100,000 distinct CDR3 sequences, 10% to 14% seen once. Sequenced here: whole blood, sampled in connection with sensitization to the hapten diphenylcyclopropenone (DPC). The origin of the receptors is an older woman with alopecia areata. Some clones in this sample may be carry-over from other donors' samples.

As concerns this clonotype: A much larger clone is a single base away; this may be a read error. The chain recombines TRBV30 with TRBJ1-1; D unclear. With 7 bases removed from V and 8 bases from J, the gap between germline ends came to 17 bases. Germline lookup yields CDR1 GTSNPN and CDR2 SVGIG (reference sequence). This CDR3 comprises 12 residues. The CDR3 sequence: CASEQQFREAFF. In DNA form, the CDR3 reads TGTGCCTCCGAACAGCAGTTCAGAGAAGCTTTCTTT.

This clonotype was seen ten or more times. The rearrangement links TRBV5-6 to TRBJ2-2; D possibly corresponds to TRBD1 (5 bases). V was clipped by 1 base and J by 0 bases, with 13 bases between them. The germline V gene encodes CDR1 SGHDT and CDR2 YYEEEE. CDR3 size: 17 residues. The CDR3 spells CASSLSFRTPNTGELFF. For the CDR3, the DNA is TGTGCCAGCAGCTTGTCATTTCGGACACCGAACACCGGGGAGCTGTTTTTT.

This clonotype was observed a few times. This sequence joins TRBV6-2 or TRBV6-3 and TRBJ1-1; D is perhaps TRBD1 (5 bases). Deletions cut 8 bases from V and 5 bases from J, with 9 bases between. The CDR3 has 11 residues. The germline V gene encodes CDR1 MNHEY and CDR2 SVGEGT. The CDR3 nucleotides read TGTGCCAGCGGTCAGGGAACTGAAGCTTTCTTT. Its translation is CASGQGTEAFF.

In its sample, this clonotype was seen a few times. The J gene is TRBJ2-7, the V gene TRBV7-9; 7 bases are shared with TRBD2. The CDR3 totals 15 residues. The V and J ends lost 3 bases and 3 bases, in that order; junction bases with no gene match: 8. CDR1 is SEHNR and CDR2 is FQNEAQ in the germline V gene (reference sequence). The CDR3 DNA reads TGTGCCAGCAGCTTCGAGCGGGGTCTTTACTACGAGCAGTACTTC. Protein sequence: CASSFERGLYYEQYF.

This clonotype was counted at least ten times. This chain links TRBV25-1 with TRBJ1-5; D remains unclear. The V and J ends lost 6 bases and 1 base respectively, with 4 bases between them. In germline, CDR1 is MGHDK, CDR2 SYGVNS. The CDR3 has 12 residues. In nucleotides, the CDR3 is TGTGCCAGCAGGGAGAGCAATCAGCCCCAGCATTTT. The encoded protein is CASRESNQPQHF.

The chain has TRBV20-1 and TRBJ2-1; possibly TRBD1 or TRBD2 for D (5 bases each). V lost 4 bases and J lost 7, with 23 bases in between. Germline lookup yields CDR1 DFQATT and CDR2 SNEGSKA (reference sequence). The CDR3 runs to 16 residues. CDR3 nucleotides: TGCAGTGCTACGCTATTCCGGGACGCAACGGCTAATGAGCAGTTCTTC. It translates to CSATLFRDATANEQFF.

This chain connects TRBV6-1 to TRBJ2-2; maybe TRBD1 (5 bases). Germline loops: CDR1 MNHNS, CDR2 SASEGT. Between the trimmed V and J ends, which lost 6 bases and 0 bases, there was a span of 8 bases. This CDR3 spans 14 amino acids. CDR3 coding DNA: TGTGCCAGCAGGGACATAGCGAACACCGGGGAGCTGTTTTTT. This sequence encodes CASRDIANTGELFF.

This clonotype was observed a few times. The chain uses TRBV7-9 and TRBJ2-1, with D perhaps TRBD1 or TRBD2 (5 bases each). The V and J ends lost 5 bases and 2 bases respectively, with 16 bases between them. The CDR3 loop spans 16 amino acids. Germline lookup yields CDR1 SEHNR and CDR2 FQNEAQ (reference sequence). The CDR3 loop is CASSRAGTIAYNEQFF. CDR3 coding DNA: TGTGCCAGCAGCAGGGCCGGGACGATTGCCTACAATGAGCAGTTCTTC.

At least ten counts were recorded for this clonotype. CDR3 sequence (DNA): TGTGCCAGTCGCCGGGCCCAGGGGCGAGTAGGTGAAGCTTTCTTT. It encodes CASRRAQGRVGEAFF. V gene TRBV6-2 or TRBV6-3 combines with J gene TRBJ1-1, with D tentatively TRBD1 (6 bases). There are 15 residues in the CDR3. The V end was cut by 9 bases, the J end by 7 bases, with 24 bases between. The germline gives CDR1 MNHEY, CDR2 SVGEGT.

The table lists this clonotype with many counts. The V and J genes are TRBV3-1 and TRBJ2-7; D uncertain. This CDR3 is built from 13 residues. V was shortened by 5 bases and J by 6 bases, with 14 bases between the two germline ends. Germline CDR1 is LGHDT and CDR2 is YNNKEL (reference sequence). CDR3 in amino acids: CASSDGSSSEQYF. Here the CDR3 DNA reads TGTGCCAGCAGCGACGGCAGCAGCTCCGAGCAGTACTTC.

This clonotype was seen a few times. The chain uses TRBV12-3 or TRBV12-4 and TRBJ2-1, with 12 bases identical to TRBD1. The CDR3 length is 17 residues. The junction had 13 bases not matched to a gene; V was cut back by 5 bases and J by 8 bases. CDR3 bases: TGTGCCAGCAGTGGACGGGACAGGGGGCGCCGGTCGGATGAGCAGTTCTTC. It translates to CASSGRDRGRRSDEQFF.

J is TRBJ2-4 and V is TRBV5-1, with 7 bases that match TRBD1. CDR1 is SGHRS and CDR2 is YFSETQ in the germline V gene. The CDR3 sequence is 16 residues long. Unmatched junction bases numbered 8, after V lost 4 bases and J lost 1 base. CDR3 DNA: TGCGCCAGCAGCCCACAGGGGTTATTGGCCAAAAACATTCAGTACTTC. Translated: CASSPQGLLAKNIQYF. The full variable domain, in which reference TRBV5-1 and TRBJ2-4 provide the parts outside the CDR3, is KAGVTQTPRYLIKTRGQQVTLSCSPISGHRSVSWYQQTPGQGLQFLFEYFSETQRNKGNFPGRFSGRQFSNSRSEMNVSTLELGDSALYLCASSPQGLLAKNIQYFGAGTRLSVL.

This clonotype appeared many times. This chain uses TRBV7-2 with TRBJ1-1; D is possibly TRBD1 (5 bases). Germline V gene data show CDR1 as SGHTA and CDR2 as FQGNSA. V was shortened by 2 bases and J by 3 bases, with 13 bases between the two germline ends. The CDR3 contains 15 residues. In DNA form, the CDR3 reads TGTGCCAGCAGCTTAAGGAGGGGTAGGGACACTGAAGCTTTCTTT. This sequence encodes CASSLRRGRDTEAFF.

This clonotype has only a few counts. The rearrangement uses TRBV9 and TRBJ2-5; 9 bases are a match to TRBD2. There are 17 residues in the CDR3. Germline V CDR1 and CDR2: SGDLS, YYNGEE. With V trimmed by 0 bases and J by 3 bases, 9 bases remained unmatched. Here the CDR3 DNA reads TGTGCCAGCAGCGTAGGGGCAGCGGGGGGCACCGAAGAGACCCAGTACTTC. Its protein is CASSVGAAGGTEETQYF.

This clonotype was observed many times. The rearrangement uses TRBV30 and TRBJ1-1; no firm D call. Per the germline V gene, CDR1 is GTSNPN and CDR2 is SVGIG (reference sequence). The CDR3 length is 13 residues. V was shortened by 0 bases and J by 1 base, with 6 bases between the two germline ends. The CDR3 coding sequence is TGTGCCTGGAGTGTTGCGGGGAACACTGAAGCTTTCTTT. It is translated as CAWSVAGNTEAFF.

Ten or more counts support this clonotype. V gene TRBV7-8 combines with J gene TRBJ1-5; tentative D call: TRBD1 (6 bases). CDR1 is SGHVS and CDR2 is FQNEAQ in the germline V gene. Trimming stripped 4 bases from V and 0 bases from J, with 16 bases between. The CDR3 is 17 amino acids. CDR3 bases: TGTGCCAGCAGCTCGCCCGGACAGTCACATAGCAATCAGCCCCAGCATTTT. It is translated as CASSSPGQSHSNQPQHF.